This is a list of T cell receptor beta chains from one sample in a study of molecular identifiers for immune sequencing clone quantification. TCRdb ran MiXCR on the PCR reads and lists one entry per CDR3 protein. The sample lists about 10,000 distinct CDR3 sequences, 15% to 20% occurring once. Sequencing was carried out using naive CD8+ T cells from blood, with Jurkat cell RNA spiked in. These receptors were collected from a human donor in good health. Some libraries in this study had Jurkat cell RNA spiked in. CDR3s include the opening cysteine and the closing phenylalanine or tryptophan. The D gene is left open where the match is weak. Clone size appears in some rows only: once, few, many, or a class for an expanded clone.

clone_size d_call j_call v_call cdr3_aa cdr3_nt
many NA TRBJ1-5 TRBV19 CASSMADYSNQPQHF TGTGCCAGTAGTATGGCCGATTATAGCAATCAGCCCCAGCATTTT
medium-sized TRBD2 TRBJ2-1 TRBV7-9 CASHRTSDYNEQFF TGTGCCAGCCACCGGACTAGCGACTACAATGAGCAGTTCTTC
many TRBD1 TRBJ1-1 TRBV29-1 CSAGYSPGTGGERDTEAFF TGCAGCGCTGGCTACTCTCCCGGGACAGGGGGCGAGCGCGACACTGAAGCTTTCTTT
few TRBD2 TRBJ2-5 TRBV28 CASSPLAAPRETQYF TGTGCCAGCAGTCCCCTAGCGGCCCCTAGGGAGACCCAGTACTTC
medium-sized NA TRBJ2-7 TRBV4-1 CASSHGARSYEQYF TGCGCCAGCAGCCATGGCGCACGCTCCTACGAGCAGTACTTC
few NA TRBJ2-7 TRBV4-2 CASSQVTGEVYEQYF TGTGCCAGCAGCCAAGTGACAGGCGAGGTCTACGAGCAGTACTTC
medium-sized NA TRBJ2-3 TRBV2 CASSESSTDTQYF TGTGCCAGCAGTGAAAGTAGCACAGATACGCAGTATTTT
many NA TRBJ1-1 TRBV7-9 CASSSRPEAFF TGTGCCAGCAGCTCCCGTCCTGAAGCTTTCTTT
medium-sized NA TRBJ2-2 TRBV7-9 CASSLVVTPYTGELFF TGTGCCAGCAGCTTAGTTGTAACCCCTTACACCGGGGAGCTGTTTTTT
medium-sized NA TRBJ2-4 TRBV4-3 CASSQEKSQARANNIQYF TGCGCCAGCAGCCAAGAAAAGTCCCAGGCTAGAGCTAACAACATTCAGTACTTC
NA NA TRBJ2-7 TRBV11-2 CASSFGGYEQYF TGTGCCAGCAGCTTCGGGGGTTACGAGCAGTACTTC
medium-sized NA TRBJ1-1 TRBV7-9 CASSSGITEAFF TGTGCCAGCAGCTCAGGGATCACTGAAGCTTTCTTT
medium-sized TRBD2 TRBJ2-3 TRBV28 CASSRRLAGVSPDTQYF TGTGCCAGCAGCAGACGTCTAGCGGGAGTCTCCCCAGATACGCAGTATTTT
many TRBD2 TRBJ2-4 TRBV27 CASSPGLAVQNIQYF TGTGCCAGCAGCCCCGGACTAGCGGTACAAAACATTCAGTACTTC
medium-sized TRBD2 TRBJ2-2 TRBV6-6 CASRWGLAENTGELFF TGTGCCAGCCGCTGGGGACTAGCGGAGAACACCGGGGAGCTGTTTTTT
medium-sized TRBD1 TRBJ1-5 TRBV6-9 CASSPRGTGLYYGNQPQHF TGTGCCAGCAGCCCCAGGGGGACAGGGCTATACTACGGCAATCAGCCCCAGCATTTT
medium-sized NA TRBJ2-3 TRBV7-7 CASSEGYTGTDTQYF TGTGCTAGCAGCGAGGGCTACACCGGCACAGATACGCAGTATTTT
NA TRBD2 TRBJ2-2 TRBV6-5 CASSYDAGGAGELFF TGTGCCAGCAGTTACGATGCGGGAGGGGCCGGGGAGCTGTTTTTT
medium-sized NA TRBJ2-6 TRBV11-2 CASSLEASYANVLTF TGTGCCAGCAGCTTAGAGGCTTCATACGCCAACGTCCTGACTTTC
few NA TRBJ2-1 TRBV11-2 CASSLDGSGILLAF TGTGCCAGCAGCTTAGATGGATCGGGGATCCTGCTTGCGTTC
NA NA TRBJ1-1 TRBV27 CASKWVGGTEAFF TGTGCCAGCAAGTGGGTGGGGGGGACTGAAGCTTTCTTT
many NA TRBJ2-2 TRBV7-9 CASSSGGELFF TGTGCCAGCAGCTCGGGGGGGGAGCTGTTTTTT
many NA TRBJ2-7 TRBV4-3 CASSQGTYYEQYF TGCGCCAGCAGCCAAGGTACATACTACGAGCAGTACTTC
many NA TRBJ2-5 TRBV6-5 CASSIGGGQETQYF TGTGCCAGCAGCATCGGTGGAGGGCAAGAGACCCAGTACTTC
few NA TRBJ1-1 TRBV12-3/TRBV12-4 CASSLWGGEAFF TGTGCCAGCAGTCTTTGGGGTGGCGAGGCTTTCTTT
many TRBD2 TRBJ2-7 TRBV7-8 CASSLALAGVYEQYF TGTGCCAGCAGCTTAGCACTAGCGGGAGTTTACGAGCAGTACTTC
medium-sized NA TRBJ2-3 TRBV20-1 CSGQKTDTQYF TGCAGTGGGCAGAAGACAGATACGCAGTATTTT
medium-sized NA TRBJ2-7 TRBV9 CASGSAGRPYEQYF TGTGCCAGCGGGTCTGCGGGACGCCCCTACGAGCAGTACTTC
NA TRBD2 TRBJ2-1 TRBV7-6 CASSAGLAGANELFF TGCGCCAGCAGCGCGGGACTAGCGGGGGCCAATGAGCTGTTCTTC
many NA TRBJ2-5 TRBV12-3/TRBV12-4 CASSRGGGQETQYF TGTGCCAGCAGTCGAGGGGGGGGCCAAGAGACCCAGTACTTC